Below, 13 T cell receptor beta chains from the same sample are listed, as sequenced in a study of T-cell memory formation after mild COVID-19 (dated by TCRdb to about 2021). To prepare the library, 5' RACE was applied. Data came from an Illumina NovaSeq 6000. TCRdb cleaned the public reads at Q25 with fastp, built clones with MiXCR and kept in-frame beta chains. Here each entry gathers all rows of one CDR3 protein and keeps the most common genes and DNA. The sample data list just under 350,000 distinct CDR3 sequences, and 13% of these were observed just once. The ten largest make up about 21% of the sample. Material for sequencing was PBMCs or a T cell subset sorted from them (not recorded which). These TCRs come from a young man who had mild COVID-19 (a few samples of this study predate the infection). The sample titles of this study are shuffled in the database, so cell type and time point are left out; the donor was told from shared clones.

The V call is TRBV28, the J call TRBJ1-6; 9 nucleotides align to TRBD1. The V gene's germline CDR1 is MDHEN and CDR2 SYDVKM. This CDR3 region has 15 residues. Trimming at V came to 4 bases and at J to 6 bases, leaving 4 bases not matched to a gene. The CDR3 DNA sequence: TGTGCCAGCAGTTCAAGGACAGGGGTTAATTCACCCCTCCACTTT. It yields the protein CASSSRTGVNSPLHF.

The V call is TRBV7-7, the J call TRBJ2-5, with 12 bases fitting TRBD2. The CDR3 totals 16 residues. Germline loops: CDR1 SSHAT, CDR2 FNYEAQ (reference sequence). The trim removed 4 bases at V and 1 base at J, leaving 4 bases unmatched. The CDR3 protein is CASSWGLAGRQETQYF. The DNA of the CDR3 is TGTGCCAGCAGCTGGGGACTAGCGGGCCGCCAAGAGACCCAGTACTTC. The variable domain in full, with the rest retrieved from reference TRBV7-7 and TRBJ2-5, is GAGVSQSPRYKVTKRGQDVTLRCDPISSHATLYWYQQALGQGPEFLTYFNYEAQPDKSGLPSDRFSAERPEGSISTLTIQRTEQRDSAMYRCASSWGLAGRQETQYFGPGTRLLVL.

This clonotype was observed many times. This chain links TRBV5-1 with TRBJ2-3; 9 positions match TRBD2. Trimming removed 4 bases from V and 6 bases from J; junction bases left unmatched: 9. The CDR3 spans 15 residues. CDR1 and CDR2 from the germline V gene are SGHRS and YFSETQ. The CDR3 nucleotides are TGCGCCAGCAGCGCTAGCGGGACCGCGGGGGATACGCAGTATTTT. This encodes CASSASGTAGDTQYF.

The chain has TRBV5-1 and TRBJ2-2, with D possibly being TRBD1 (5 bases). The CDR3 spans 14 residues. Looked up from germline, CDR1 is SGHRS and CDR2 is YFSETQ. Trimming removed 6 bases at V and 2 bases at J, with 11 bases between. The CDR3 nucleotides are TGCGCCAGCACCAGGGCCATTAACACCGGGGAGCTGTTTTTT. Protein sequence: CASTRAINTGELFF.

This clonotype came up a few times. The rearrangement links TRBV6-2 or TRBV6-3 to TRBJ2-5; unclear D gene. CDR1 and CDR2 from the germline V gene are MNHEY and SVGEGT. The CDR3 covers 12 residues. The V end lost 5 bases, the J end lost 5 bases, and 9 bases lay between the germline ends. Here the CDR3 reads CASSPGLETQYF. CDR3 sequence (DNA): TGTGCCAGCAGTCCAGGCCTGGAGACCCAGTACTTC.

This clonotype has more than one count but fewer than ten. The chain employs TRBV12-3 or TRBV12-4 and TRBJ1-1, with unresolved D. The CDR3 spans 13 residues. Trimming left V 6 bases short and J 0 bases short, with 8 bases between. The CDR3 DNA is TGTGCCAGCAGCGTACAAGTGAACACTGAAGCTTTCTTT. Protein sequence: CASSVQVNTEAFF.

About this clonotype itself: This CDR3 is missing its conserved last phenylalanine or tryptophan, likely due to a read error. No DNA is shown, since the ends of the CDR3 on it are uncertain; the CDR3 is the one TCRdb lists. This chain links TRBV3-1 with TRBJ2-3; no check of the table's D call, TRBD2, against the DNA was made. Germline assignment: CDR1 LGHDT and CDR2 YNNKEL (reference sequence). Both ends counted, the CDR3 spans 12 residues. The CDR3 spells CASSQGLAGVRV.

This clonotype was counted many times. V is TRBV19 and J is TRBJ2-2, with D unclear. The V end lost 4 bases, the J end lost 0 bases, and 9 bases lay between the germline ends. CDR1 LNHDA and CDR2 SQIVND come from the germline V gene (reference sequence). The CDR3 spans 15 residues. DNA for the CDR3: TGTGCCAGTAGTAAGGCAGCCACGAACACCGGGGAGCTGTTTTTT. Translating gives CASSKAATNTGELFF.

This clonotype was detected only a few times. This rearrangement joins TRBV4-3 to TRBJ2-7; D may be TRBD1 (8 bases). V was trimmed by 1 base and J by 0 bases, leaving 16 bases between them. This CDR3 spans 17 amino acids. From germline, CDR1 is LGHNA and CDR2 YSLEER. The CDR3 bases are TGCGCCAGCAGCCAAGGGCTACAGGGGGGGCCCTCCTACGAGCAGTACTTC. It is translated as CASSQGLQGGPSYEQYF.

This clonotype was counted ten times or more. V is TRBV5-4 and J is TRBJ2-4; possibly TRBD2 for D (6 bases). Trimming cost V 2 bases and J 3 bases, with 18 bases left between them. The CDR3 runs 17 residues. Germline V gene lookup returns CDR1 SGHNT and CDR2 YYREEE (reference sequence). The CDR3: CASSFIYGGRGKNIQYF. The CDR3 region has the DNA TGTGCCAGCAGCTTCATTTATGGGGGGAGAGGCAAAAACATTCAGTACTTC.

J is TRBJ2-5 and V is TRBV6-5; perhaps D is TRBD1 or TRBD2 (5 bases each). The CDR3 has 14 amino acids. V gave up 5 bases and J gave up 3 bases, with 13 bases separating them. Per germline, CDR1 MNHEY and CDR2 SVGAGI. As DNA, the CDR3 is TGTGCCAGCAGTAGAGGGACGGCAGAAGAGACCCAGTACTTC. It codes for CASSRGTAEETQYF.

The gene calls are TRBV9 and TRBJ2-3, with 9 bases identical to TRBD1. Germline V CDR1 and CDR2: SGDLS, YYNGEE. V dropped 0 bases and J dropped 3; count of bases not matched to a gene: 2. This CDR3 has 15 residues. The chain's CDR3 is CASSVGQGVTDTQYF. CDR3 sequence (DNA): TGTGCCAGCAGCGTAGGACAGGGGGTAACAGATACGCAGTATTTT.

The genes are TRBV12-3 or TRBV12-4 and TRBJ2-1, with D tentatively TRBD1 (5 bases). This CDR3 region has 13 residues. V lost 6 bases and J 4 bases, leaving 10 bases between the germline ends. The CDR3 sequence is CASRPPGYNEQFF. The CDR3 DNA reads TGTGCCAGCAGGCCTCCAGGGTACAATGAGCAGTTCTTC.